The present T cell receptor (beta chain) was sequenced within a study of OX40 agonist ivuxolimab in advanced cancers. Study summary: Dose-escalation patients' cancers were hepatocellular carcinoma, melanoma, renal cell or head and neck cancer. Three patients showed partial responses: one hepatocellular carcinoma and two cutaneous melanoma cases.

Profiling relied on immunoSEQ multiplex PCR, and the TCRdb table lists in-frame clones only, not all of them. The sample records some 41,000 clones, around 87% being singletons. This CDR3 is 17 amino acids long. In germline, CDR1 is SGHTA, CDR2 FQGNSA. V was pared by 0 bases and J by 1 base, with 7 bases of the junction left unmatched. The TCR was taken from an adult with an advanced solid tumor such as melanoma, head and neck, liver or kidney cancer. The chain uses TRBV7-2 and TRBJ2-3; 7 positions match TRBD2. Sequencing was performed on CD4+ or CD8+ T cells sorted from blood, taken in a trial of the OX40 agonist ivuxolimab. The CDR3 region is CASSLAGTTLGTDTQYF. The CDR3, as DNA: TGTGCCAGCAGCTTAGCTGGGACTACCCTAGGCACAGATACGCAGTATTTT.